The 18 T cell receptor beta chains listed next were all sequenced from one sample in a study of blood T cell repertoires in COVID-19. Sequencing was performed with immunoSEQ multiplex PCR; in TCRdb, only in-frame clones are kept and a portion is missing. The table lists about 160,000 clones, approximately 86% of them singletons. Sequenced sample: peripheral blood. The receptors were gathered from a man older than 75 with COVID-19, enrolled during active disease.

This sequence joins TRBV10-3 and TRBJ1-2; possibly TRBD1 for D (6 bases). The CDR3 is 12 amino acids. V was clipped by 2 bases and J by 6 bases, with 7 bases between them. Germline CDR1 and CDR2: ENHRY and SYGVKD. The CDR3 nucleotides are TGTGCCATCAGTGAGCAGGGGAATGGCTACACCTTC. This codes for CAISEQGNGYTF.

In DNA, the CDR3 is TGTGCCAGCAGCCAATCGCCCGGGGGTCCCTTAAGCAATGAGCAGTTCTTC. Translated, it gives CASSQSPGGPLSNEQFF. V gene TRBV3-1 (or the pseudogene TRBV3-2) combines with J gene TRBJ2-1, with D possibly being TRBD2 (6 bases). Per germline, CDR1 LGHDT and CDR2 YNNKEL (reference sequence). V was pared by 2 bases and J by 6 bases, with 20 bases between. CDR3 length: 17 residues.

The chain has TRBV19 and TRBJ1-6, with 10 nucleotides matching TRBD1. V lost 5 bases and J lost 10; bases outside the gene matches: 5. Germline assignment: CDR1 LNHDA and CDR2 SQIVND (reference sequence). This CDR3 has 14 residues. The CDR3 protein is CASSVPGQGSPLHF. CDR3 nucleotides: TGTGCCAGTAGTGTTCCGGGACAGGGGTCACCCCTCCACTTT.

This clone appeared a single time. CDR3 sequence: CASSYSWGDRIYEQYF. Written as DNA, the CDR3 is TGTGCCAGCAGTTACAGTTGGGGCGACAGGATCTACGAGCAGTACTTC. The chain is built from TRBV6-5 and TRBJ2-7; maybe TRBD1 (6 bases). V was shortened by 2 bases and J by 3 bases, with 17 bases between the two germline ends. This CDR3 contains 16 residues. Germline V gene data show CDR1 as MNHEY and CDR2 as SVGAGI.

The chain has TRBV9 and TRBJ1-4; TRBD1 aligns across 9 bases. J lost 8 bases, V lost 0 bases, and 5 bases had no gene match. Germline V gene lookup returns CDR1 SGDLS and CDR2 YYNGEE. The CDR3 covers 15 residues. The CDR3 protein is CASSVEGQGREKLFF. DNA of the CDR3: TGTGCCAGCAGCGTAGAGGGACAGGGTAGAGAAAAACTGTTTTTT.

A word on this clone: In the same sample, other DNA sequences code for this CDR3. The rearrangement joins TRBV7-3 to TRBJ2-3, with TRBD2 matching over 12 bases. Germline V gives CDR1 SGHTA, CDR2 FQGTGA. The J segment lost 4 bases and the V segment lost 5 bases, leaving 10 bases of the junction unmatched. The CDR3 has 17 amino acids. The CDR3 DNA reads TGTGCCAGCAGCCAGACTAGCGGGGGTCCGGGGGCAGATACGCAGTATTTT. Translated: CASSQTSGGPGADTQYF. The whole variable domain, filled in from reference TRBV7-3 and TRBJ2-3, reads GAGVSQTPSNKVTEKGKYVELRCDPISGHTALYWYRQSLGQGPEFLIYFQGTGAADDSGLPNDRFFAVRPEGSVSTLKIQRTERGDSAVYLCASSQTSGGPGADTQYFGPGTRLTVL.

V usage is TRBV5-1 and J usage is TRBJ1-5; 8 bases align to TRBD1. The CDR3 has 15 residues. J was trimmed by 3 bases and V by 0 bases; bases with no gene match: 2. Germline CDR1 and CDR2: SGHRS and YFSETQ. The CDR3 nucleotides read TGCGCCAGCAGCTTGGGGACAGGGAACAATCAGCCCCAGCATTTT. Encoded protein: CASSLGTGNNQPQHF.

J is TRBJ1-1 and V is TRBV11-2; 7 bases fit TRBD1. With V trimmed by 4 bases and J by 7 bases, 6 bases remained unmatched. Germline V gene sequence: CDR1 SGHAT, CDR2 FQNNGV. CDR3 size: 13 residues. The DNA of the CDR3 is TGTGCCAGCAGCTCTCGACAGGGCCTTGAAGCTTTCTTT. Protein: CASSSRQGLEAFF.

The gene calls are TRBV11-3 and TRBJ1-1; the D is unclear. Trimming cost V 3 bases and J 4 bases, with 6 bases left between them. The V gene's germline CDR1 is SGHNT and CDR2 YENEEA. The CDR3 totals 12 residues. The CDR3 spells CASSFTGTEAFF. The DNA of the CDR3 is TGTGCCAGCAGCTTTACGGGCACTGAAGCTTTCTTT.

The chain carries TRBV28 and TRBJ2-7, with D possibly being TRBD1 (5 bases). CDR1 is MDHEN and CDR2 is SYDVKM in the germline V gene. V lost 7 bases, J lost 0 bases, and 16 bases lay in between. This CDR3 is 15 amino acids long. The CDR3 loop is CASIGRDRRSYEQYF. CDR3 in DNA: TGTGCCAGCATAGGGCGCGACAGACGCTCCTACGAGCAGTACTTC.

The rearrangement joins TRBV19 to TRBJ1-1, with 8 bases aligning to TRBD1. The germline CDR1 and CDR2 sequences are LNHDA and SQIVND (reference sequence). Germline trimming cut 7 bases from V and 1 base from J; bases unmatched to any gene: 8. The CDR3 length is 15 residues. As DNA, the CDR3 is TGTGCCAGTATGGGGAGACAGGGGTCGAACACTGAAGCTTTCTTT. Its protein product is CASMGRQGSNTEAFF.

The chain has TRBV18 and TRBJ2-6, with D maybe TRBD2 (6 bases). Germline assignment: CDR1 KGHSH and CDR2 LQKENI. The length of the CDR3 is 14 residues. V lost 6 bases and J 10 bases, leaving 16 bases between the germline ends. In DNA form, the CDR3 reads TGTGCCAGCTCCGGGGTGGAGGGATCGAACGTCCTGACTTTC. This translates into CASSGVEGSNVLTF.

This clone occurred once. CDR3 loop: CASSRDRGRPYSGNTIYF. CDR3 sequence (DNA): TGTGCCAGCTCACGGGACAGGGGCCGCCCTTACTCTGGAAACACCATATATTTT. This chain links TRBV18 with TRBJ1-3, with 10 bases fitting TRBD1. The CDR3 is 18 residues long. From germline, CDR1 is KGHSH and CDR2 LQKENI. V was pared by 4 bases and J by 0 bases, with 9 bases of the junction left unmatched.

V and J are TRBV11-2 and TRBJ1-6; no definite D call. Germline CDR1 reads SGHAT; CDR2 reads FQNNGV. The CDR3 extends over 18 amino acids. Trimming removed 5 bases at V and 0 bases at J, with 17 bases between. The CDR3 here is CASSHSRDLSSYNSPLHF. The CDR3, as DNA: TGTGCCAGCAGCCACAGCCGGGATCTGAGCTCCTATAATTCACCCCTCCACTTT.

The chain couples TRBV9 to TRBJ2-5, with D maybe TRBD1 (5 bases). CDR1 and CDR2 (germline): SGDLS, YYNGEE. V was trimmed by 2 bases and J by 5 bases, leaving 10 bases between them. The length of the CDR3 is 13 residues. CDR3 in DNA: TGTGCCAGCAGCGTTTCAGGGTCGGAGACCCAGTACTTC. Translating it yields CASSVSGSETQYF.

V usage is TRBV11-2 and J usage is TRBJ2-1, with 10 bases that match TRBD1. Germline V gene lookup returns CDR1 SGHAT and CDR2 FQNNGV. There are 15 residues in the CDR3. Trimming removed 3 bases from V and 3 bases from J; junction bases left unmatched: 2. As DNA, the CDR3 is TGTGCCAGCAGCTTGGGACAGGGGATCTACAATGAGCAGTTCTTC. Its translation: CASSLGQGIYNEQFF.

The gene calls are TRBV18 and TRBJ1-2; 8 nucleotides match TRBD1. This CDR3 spans 14 amino acids. After removal of 6 bases from V and 2 bases from J, the junction contained 5 bases not matched to a gene. Per germline, CDR1 KGHSH and CDR2 LQKENI. CDR3 in DNA: TGTGCCAGCTCCCCGACAGGGGCCAACTATGGCTACACCTTC. Amino acids: CASSPTGANYGYTF.

J is TRBJ1-3 and V is TRBV7-9; D might be TRBD1 (6 bases). Trimming left V 5 bases short and J 4 bases short, with 12 bases between. CDR1 SEHNR and CDR2 FQNEAQ come from the germline V gene (reference sequence). The CDR3 is 14 residues long. CDR3 amino acids: CASSRRQAGNTIYF. In DNA form, the CDR3 reads TGTGCCAGCAGCCGGAGACAGGCGGGAAACACCATATATTTT. The entire variable domain, with the rest obtained from reference TRBV7-9 and TRBJ1-3, is as follows: DTGVSQNPRHKITKRGQNVTFRCDPISEHNRLYWYRQTLGQGPEFLTYFQNEAQLEKSRLLSDRFSAERPKGSFSTLEIQRTEQGDSAMYLCASSRRQAGNTIYFGEGSWLTVV.